This T cell receptor beta chain was found in a study of blood T cell repertoires in COVID-19. The authors' processing: Amplifying reference gene primers gave estimates of nucleated cell counts. Sequencing was performed with immunoSEQ multiplex PCR; in TCRdb, only in-frame clones are kept and a portion is missing. V, J and clone size were drawn from that table, and D and trimming were deduced from the DNA. The table includes approximately 52,000 clones, about 92% detected once. This clonotype originated in a human donor in a cohort sampled during active COVID-19. Material: peripheral blood.

The CDR3 reads CASSLTQGSREAFF. CDR3 DNA: TGCGCCAGCAGCTTGACTCAGGGCTCGCGTGAAGCTTTCTTT. The chain uses TRBV5-1 and TRBJ1-1; D is perhaps TRBD1 (5 bases). The CDR3 is made up of 14 amino acids. Germline V CDR1 and CDR2: SGHRS, YFSETQ. With 1 base removed from V and 7 bases from J, the gap between germline ends came to 14 bases.